The sequence of this T cell receptor beta chain was determined in a study of blood T cell repertoires in COVID-19. Under the authors' procedure: Amplification from reference gene primers served as the basis for estimated nucleated cell counts. Sequencing was performed with immunoSEQ multiplex PCR; in TCRdb, only in-frame clones are kept and a portion is missing. V, J and clone size reflect that table, while D and trimming were determined from the DNA. The sample has some 300,000 clones; about 91% are singletons. Sequencing was performed on peripheral blood. The sequence was collected from a woman in her 30s who had recovered from COVID-19.

The CDR3 sequence is CAWNSGVEAFF. In DNA, the CDR3 is TGTGCCTGGAATTCGGGGGTTGAAGCTTTCTTT. This chain links TRBV30 with TRBJ1-1; D possibly corresponds to TRBD1 (5 bases). The CDR3 sequence is 11 residues long. The ends were cut back, 4 bases at V and 7 bases at J, with 10 bases in the middle. From germline, CDR1 is GTSNPN and CDR2 SVGIG (reference sequence).